This entry is about one T cell receptor beta chain. This specimen comes from a study of cytomegalovirus exposure and HLA in healthy donors. Germline V gene lookup returns CDR1 SGHVS and CDR2 FQNEAQ. Trimming left V 1 base short and J 0 bases short, with 6 bases between. The CDR3 covers 14 residues. The PCR ran on 60 Vbeta and 13 Jbeta primers. TCRdb keeps only in-frame clones here, not all; method: immunoSEQ multiplex PCR. Seen here are 150,000 to 160,000 clones, 75% to 85% observed once, and the top ten hold 4.5% to 7%. The sequence derives from a woman in her thirties or forties in good health and CMV-seropositive. The sequenced material came from PBMCs. This chain links TRBV7-8 with TRBJ1-2; a possible D gene is TRBD1 (6 bases). The CDR3 loop reads CASSLGTANYGYTF. The CDR3 DNA is TGTGCCAGCAGCTTAGGGACAGCTAACTATGGCTACACCTTC.